The entry below describes one T cell receptor (beta chain). Antigen: not known. These data originate in a study of graft-versus-host responses after intestinal transplantation. Study outcomes and limitations: Across patients carrying graft-donor T cell macrochimerism, allografts held high graft-versus-host to host-versus-graft clonal ratios. Declines in HvG clones occurring early post-transplant were associated with peak circulating GvH clone levels.

Clones were sequenced by immunoSEQ multiplex PCR, and TCRdb holds only the in-frame ones, with some missing. This table has about 90,000 clones, over 85% appearing once. The CDR3 covers 12 residues. V lost 6 bases and J lost 10, with 13 bases in between. Germline V gene data show CDR1 as SNHLY and CDR2 as FYNNEI. The receptor was isolated from a human donor who was the organ donor for an intestinal transplant. Sequencing was performed on unstimulated CD8+ T cells sorted from spleen or lymph node cells, taken before transplant. The rearrangement links TRBV2 to TRBJ2-1; D call uncertain. The CDR3 coding sequence is TGTGCCAGCAGAGACGATAGCCTCGAGCAGTTCTTC. Its protein product is CASRDDSLEQFF.